Following are 8 T cell receptor beta chains from one sample sequenced in a study of T cells in women clearing cervical HPV infection. The assay was immunoSEQ multiplex PCR, and TCRdb's table has in-frame clones only and misses some. The table for this sample gives under 40,000 clones. The material sequenced was blood buffy coat. Source of these receptors: a woman between 18 and 70 years old with a cervical HPV16 infection that either progressed to CIN3+ or cleared (not recorded which).

A word on this clone: The read comes to an end 3 residues before the CDR3 does, leaving the germline J gene to fill in the end. The chain recombines TRBV4-2 with TRBJ2-5; D might be TRBD2 (5 bases). Germline values: CDR1 LGHNA, CDR2 YNFKEQ. The CDR3 is 17 amino acids. Deletions cut 0 bases from V and 1 base from J, with 15 bases between. The CDR3 sequence: CASSQDVSRSGQETQYF. Incomplete CDR3 DNA: TGTGCCAGCAGCCAAGACGTCAGTCGAAGCGGCCAAGAGACC.

Comments on this clone: The read ends 3 residues before the CDR3 terminus; that terminus is restored from the germline J gene. The chain carries TRBV28 and TRBJ2-7; 7 bases agree with TRBD2. The junction had 4 bases not matched to a gene; V was cut back by 2 bases and J by 3 bases. CDR1 is MDHEN, CDR2 SYDVKM, per germline. The CDR3 spans 14 residues. The CDR3 DNA, read in part, is TGTGCCAGCAGTTTAGCGGGAGAGGTCTACGAG. Encoded protein: CASSLAGEVYE. The complete CDR3 reads CASSLAGEVYEQYF.

To note about this clone: The germline gene is not matched at one end of the junction; a read error may be the cause. Read data end 3 residues before the CDR3 end; the end is taken from the germline J gene. V is TRBV7-7 and J is TRBJ2-7, with D perhaps matching TRBD2 (6 bases). This CDR3 spans 13 amino acids. The germline V gene encodes CDR1 SSHAT and CDR2 FNYEAQ (reference sequence). CDR3 sequence: CASSLGGNYEQYF. The part of the CDR3 DNA that was read is TGTGCTAGCAGCTTAGGCGGGAACTACGAG.

As to this clone: The sequenced fragment ends 3 residues before the CDR3 boundary, so the rest is inferred from the germline J gene. The chain links TRBV7-9 to TRBJ1-6; 9 nucleotides align to TRBD1. CDR1 and CDR2 (germline): SEHNR, FQNEAQ (reference sequence). V lost 5 bases to trimming and J lost 7 bases; unmatched junction nucleotides: 3. This CDR3 is 14 amino acids long. CDR3 protein: CASSRTGDNSPLHF. CDR3 bases read: TGTGCCAGCAGCCGGACAGGGGACAATTCACCC.

A word on this clone: The read ends 3 residues early relative to the CDR3; the germline J gene fills the gap. The rearrangement links TRBV7-8 to TRBJ1-6, with 7 bases aligning to TRBD1. The CDR3 is 18 amino acids. The germline gives CDR1 SGHVS, CDR2 FQNEAQ. V dropped 3 bases and J dropped 0; count of bases not matched to a gene: 8. The DNA read from the CDR3 is TGTGCCAGCAGCTTTCCTTCAGGGGGGAGCTCCTATAATTCACCC. This sequence encodes CASSFPSGGSSYNSP. The entire CDR3 reads CASSFPSGGSSYNSPLHF.

About this clone: The read halts 3 residues ahead of the CDR3 end, with the missing end drawn from the germline J gene. The J gene is TRBJ1-2, the V gene TRBV19, with D unresolved. There are 12 residues in the CDR3. Looked up from germline, CDR1 is LNHDA and CDR2 is SQIVND (reference sequence). CDR3 in amino acids: CAVLTSHNDYTF. The sequenced CDR3 bases are TGTGCCGTACTGACTAGCCACAATGAC.

Worth noting for this clone: The CDR3 is cut off 3 residues early in the read; its end comes from the germline J gene. The rearrangement links TRBV7-3 to TRBJ2-1; 9 bases match TRBD2. The CDR3 length is 15 residues. CDR1 is SGHTA, CDR2 FQGTGA, per germline. Trimming at V came to 4 bases and at J to 5 bases, leaving 6 bases not matched to a gene. Partial CDR3 DNA: TGTGCCAGCAGCTCTAGCGGGATGAATGACAATGAG. Translating it yields CASSSSGMNDNE. The CDR3 in full is CASSSSGMNDNEQFF. The full variable domain, rest sourced from reference TRBV7-3 and TRBJ2-1, is GAGVSQTPSNKVTEKGKYVELRCDPISGHTALYWYRQSLGQGPEFLIYFQGTGAADDSGLPNDRFFAVRPEGSVSTLKIQRTERGDSAVYLCASSSSGMNDNEQFFGPGTRLTVL.

As for this clone: The sequenced fragment ends 3 residues before the CDR3 boundary, so the rest is inferred from the germline J gene. The J gene is TRBJ1-6, the V gene TRBV5-1; D remains ambiguous. V was pared by 0 bases and J by 0 bases, with 7 bases between. Germline lookup yields CDR1 SGHRS and CDR2 YFSETQ. This CDR3 comprises 16 residues. The chain's CDR3 is CASSLALSSYNSPLHF. The DNA read from the CDR3 is TGCGCCAGCAGCTTGGCCTTATCCTCCTATAATTCACCC.